This is a list of T cell receptor beta chains from one sample in a study of regulatory T cells in long-lasting Graves disease. TCRdb reanalysed the multiplex PCR reads using MiXCR and keeps one entry per CDR3 protein. Of a few hundred thousand distinct CDR3 sequences listed, roughly a quarter are singletons. Source: peripheral blood mononuclear cells (PBMCs), taken when the disease was refractory, from a patient treated with antithyroid drugs. The origin of the receptors is a female donor with Graves disease. Both conserved end residues are part of each CDR3. The D gene is left open where the match is weak. The listing skips clone size in some rows; elsewhere it reads once, few, many or a size class.

V	J	size	D	CDR3	DNA
TRBV28	TRBJ2-7	.	.	CASSLSFGGYEQYF	TGTGCCAGCAGTTTAAGTTTTGGGGGCTACGAGCAGTACTTC
TRBV18	TRBJ1-1	few	.	CASSPAQGFKGAFF	TGTGCCAGCTCACCTGCCCAGGGATTTAAGGGGGCTTTCTTT
TRBV12-3/TRBV12-4	TRBJ1-5	few	.	CASSKDGSNQPQHF	TGTGCCAGCAGCAAGGACGGCTCCAATCAGCCCCAGCATTTT
TRBV6-5	TRBJ1-6	many	.	CASSYSMGGANSPLHF	TGTGCCAGCAGTTACTCGATGGGGGGGGCTAATTCACCCCTCCACTTT
TRBV29-1	TRBJ1-1	.	TRBD1	CSVEADRAADAFF	TGCAGCGTTGAAGCCGACAGGGCTGCAGATGCTTTCTTT
TRBV30	TRBJ2-5	many	.	CAWSGTALETQYF	TGTGCCTGGAGTGGGACAGCGTTAGAGACCCAGTACTTC
TRBV2	TRBJ2-2	.	.	CASSVGLRTGELFF	TGTGCCAGCAGTGTGGGGCTTCGCACCGGGGAGCTGTTTTTT
TRBV6-5	TRBJ1-2	few	.	CASSYKYNYGYTF	TGTGCCAGCAGTTACAAGTACAACTATGGCTACACCTTC
TRBV20-1	TRBJ1-2	few	.	CSARDPLLIYGYTF	TGCAGTGCTAGAGACCCCCTCTTAATCTATGGCTACACCTTC
TRBV12-3/TRBV12-4	TRBJ2-7	many	.	CASSSRGTYEQYF	TGTGCCAGCAGTTCGAGGGGTACCTACGAGCAGTACTTC
TRBV15	TRBJ1-3	.	.	CATGAGGRSSGNTIYF	TGTGCCACCGGCGCTGGGGGACGGAGCTCTGGAAACACCATATATTTT
TRBV12-3/TRBV12-4	TRBJ2-2	.	.	CASTPRVAREGTGELFF	TGTGCCAGCACGCCGAGGGTGGCGCGCGAGGGGACCGGGGAGCTGTTTTTT
TRBV7-8	TRBJ1-5	few	.	CASSSKTGKSSNQPQHF	TGTGCCAGCAGCTCAAAAACAGGGAAGTCTAGCAATCAGCCCCAGCATTTT
TRBV5-1	TRBJ2-2	.	.	CASSLEAFGTTGELFF	TGCGCCAGCAGCTTGGAGGCTTTTGGAACCACCGGGGAGCTGTTTTTT
TRBV10-2	TRBJ2-7	.	.	CAIATRNSYEQYF	TGCGCCATCGCGACTAGAAACTCCTACGAGCAGTACTTC
TRBV19	TRBJ2-7	.	TRBD2	CASSKYSGKGDEQYF	TGTGCCAGTAGTAAATATAGCGGGAAAGGCGACGAGCAGTACTTC
TRBV11-2	TRBJ1-1	few	.	CASSSNREPSWGAFF	TGTGCCAGCAGCTCCAATCGGGAGCCCAGCTGGGGAGCTTTCTTT
TRBV6-1	TRBJ2-4	few	.	CASSRPNRDSLLAKNIQYF	TGTGCCAGCAGCCGGCCAAACAGGGATTCCCTTCTAGCCAAAAACATTCAGTACTTC
TRBV9	TRBJ1-4	few	.	CASSPTLGANEKLFF	TGTGCCAGCAGCCCTACACTTGGGGCAAATGAAAAACTGTTTTTT
TRBV24-1	TRBJ1-2	few	.	CATSDWGQRGYTF	TGTGCCACCAGTGATTGGGGGCAACGTGGCTACACCTTC
TRBV28	TRBJ2-7	many	.	CASSYSGTGEQYF	TGTGCCAGCAGTTATTCCGGGACCGGCGAGCAGTACTTC
TRBV12-3/TRBV12-4	TRBJ2-2	many	.	CASSFKRSTVGELFF	TGTGCCAGCAGTTTCAAGCGGAGCACGGTGGGGGAGCTGTTTTTT
TRBV28	TRBJ2-7	many	TRBD1	CASSSLGTGEQYF	TGTGCCAGCAGTTCCCTCGGGACAGGCGAGCAGTACTTC
TRBV18	TRBJ1-5	.	TRBD1	CASSPDRGVGQPQHF	TGTGCCAGCTCACCCGACAGGGGGGTGGGTCAGCCCCAGCATTTT
TRBV5-5	TRBJ1-4	few	.	CASSPRLATNEKLFF	TGTGCCAGCAGCCCACGGCTTGCAACTAATGAAAAACTGTTTTTT
TRBV19	TRBJ2-7	.	TRBD1	CASSQRTGGLEEQYF	TGTGCCAGTAGTCAACGGACAGGGGGTCTGGAGGAGCAGTACTTC
TRBV15	TRBJ2-2	.	TRBD1	CATRPAGTGGPDGELFF	TGTGCCACCAGGCCCGCCGGGACAGGGGGCCCAGACGGGGAGCTGTTTTTT
TRBV7-6	TRBJ1-5	.	.	CASSLGPLEPQHF	TGTGCCAGCAGCTTAGGCCCCTTGGAGCCCCAGCATTTT
TRBV20-1	TRBJ1-6	.	TRBD1	CSARTGGARGSPLHF	TGCAGTGCTAGAACAGGGGGCGCAAGGGGCTCACCCCTCCACTTT
TRBV28	TRBJ2-7	.	.	CASSPPGQNEQYF	TGTGCCAGCAGTCCCCCCGGACAGAATGAGCAGTACTTC
TRBV19	TRBJ1-1	once	.	CASSMAGSTEAFF	TGTGCCAGTAGTATGGCGGGGAGCACTGAAGCTTTCTTT
TRBV5-6	TRBJ2-2	once	TRBD1	CASSLLIAGTGLNTGELFF	TGTGCCAGCAGCTTGTTGATCGCCGGGACAGGGTTAAACACCGGGGAGCTGTTTTTT
TRBV20-1	TRBJ1-1	few	TRBD1	CSARGSTGGMNTEAFF	TGCAGTGCTAGAGGAAGCACAGGGGGGATGAACACTGAAGCTTTCTTT
TRBV28	TRBJ1-6	few	TRBD1	CASSTGTVYNSPLHF	TGTGCCAGCAGTACCGGGACAGTCTATAATTCACCCCTCCACTTT
TRBV7-9	TRBJ2-7	.	.	CASSFNPQKTTYEQYF	TGTGCCAGCAGCTTCAACCCGCAGAAAACCACCTACGAGCAGTACTTC
TRBV19	TRBJ2-5	.	.	CASSGSSAETQYF	TGTGCCAGTAGTGGATCCTCCGCCGAGACCCAGTACTTC
TRBV20-1	TRBJ2-7	.	.	CSARPPTRWEQYF	TGCAGTGCTAGACCCCCGACCCGCTGGGAGCAGTACTTC